This TCR beta chain appears in the sequencing data of a study of chemoradiotherapy in HPV16-positive cancers. Across the study: Functional T-cell assays on a couple of HPV16-positive patients' cells defined candidate HPV-specific clones and common TCR motifs.

Data came from immunoSEQ multiplex PCR; TCRdb stores just in-frame clones and leaves some out. The data contain 30,000 to 40,000 clones, 92% of them seen just once; the ten biggest clones take up roughly 3.6%. Trimming removed 0 bases at V and 8 bases at J, with 16 bases between. This CDR3 comprises 15 residues. CDR1 is MGHRA and CDR2 is YSYEKL in the germline V gene. This TCR was recovered from a human donor with HPV-associated anogenital cancer. The genes are TRBV4-1 and TRBJ1-2; D gene unclear. Sequenced here: blood, sampled from a patient who underwent chemoradiotherapy. CDR3 coding DNA: TGCGCCAGCAGCCAAGATCCACCGGGCTTCGAGGGCTACACCTTC. Amino acids: CASSQDPPGFEGYTF.